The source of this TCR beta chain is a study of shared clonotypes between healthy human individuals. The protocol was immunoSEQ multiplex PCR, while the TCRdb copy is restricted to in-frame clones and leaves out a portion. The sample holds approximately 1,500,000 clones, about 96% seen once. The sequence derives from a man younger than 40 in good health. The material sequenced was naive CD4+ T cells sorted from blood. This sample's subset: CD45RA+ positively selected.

The CDR3 loop reads CASSLAGGAPTVDQPQHF. In nucleotides, the CDR3 is TGTGCCAGCAGCTTAGCGGGGGGGGCCCCGACTGTGGATCAGCCCCAGCATTTT. The chain joins TRBV7-9 to TRBJ1-5; D perhaps matches TRBD1 (6 bases). Germline V lookup: CDR1 SEHNR, CDR2 FQNEAQ (reference sequence). CDR3 size: 18 residues. The V gene lost 0 bases and the J gene lost 5 bases, with 20 bases spanning the gap.